Following are 9 T cell receptor beta chains from one sample sequenced in a study of early T cells in non-severe SARS-CoV-2 infection. Using its own MiXCR run on the 5' RACE reads, TCRdb lists one record per CDR3 protein. This table has about 84,000 distinct CDR3 sequences, 9.5% to 13% appearing once. What was sequenced was whole blood. The source is an adult who was a healthcare worker with PCR-confirmed SARS-CoV-2 infection or an uninfected control (not recorded which).

This clonotype showed up many times. The chain has TRBV12-3 or TRBV12-4 and TRBJ1-5, with TRBD1 identical over 7 bases. The CDR3 totals 16 residues. The V gene end was trimmed by 5 bases and the J gene end by 2 bases; junction bases not matched to a gene: 9. CDR3 DNA: TGTGCCAGCAGTCCCAGGACAGGTCGGGGCAATCAGCCCCAGCATTTT. This sequence encodes CASSPRTGRGNQPQHF.

This clonotype was picked up one time. The genes are TRBV9 and TRBJ2-3; 12 nucleotides align to TRBD2. V lost 0 bases to trimming and J lost 7 bases; unmatched junction nucleotides: 3. The CDR3 covers 15 residues. Germline V gene data show CDR1 as SGDLS and CDR2 as YYNGEE. The CDR3 reads CASSVGTSGTNTQYF. Here the CDR3 DNA reads TGTGCCAGCAGCGTAGGGACTAGCGGGACAAATACGCAGTATTTT.

The gene calls are TRBV28 and TRBJ2-7; D is possibly TRBD2 (6 bases). This CDR3 has 14 amino acids. The V end lost 5 bases, the J end lost 6 bases, and 17 bases lay between the germline ends. Looked up from germline, CDR1 is MDHEN and CDR2 is SYDVKM. Here the CDR3 reads CASSPGRLGVEQYF. The CDR3 nucleotides are TGTGCCAGCAGTCCAGGGAGGCTCGGGGTCGAGCAGTACTTC.

The gene calls are TRBV7-2 and TRBJ2-7; TRBD1 agrees at 8 bases. Looked up from germline, CDR1 is SGHTA and CDR2 is FQGNSA. The length of the CDR3 is 15 residues. J gave up 3 bases and V 0 bases, and 4 bases lay outside the gene matches. As DNA, the CDR3 is TGTGCCAGCAGCTTAGCCAGGGGGCCAGACTACGAGCAGTACTTC. Translated, it gives CASSLARGPDYEQYF.

This clonotype occurred many times. This chain connects TRBV27 to TRBJ1-5; D gene ambiguous. This CDR3 spans 13 amino acids. CDR1 and CDR2 from the germline V gene are MNHEY and SMNVEV (reference sequence). V lost 4 bases and J 9 bases, leaving 13 bases between the germline ends. The CDR3 DNA reads TGTGCCAGCAGTTCCTCCTTGACCCGGCCCCAGCATTTT. Translated: CASSSSLTRPQHF.

This clonotype was counted many times. The genes are TRBV20-1 and TRBJ1-4, with a weak D call TRBD1 (6 bases). The CDR3 has 13 amino acids. Germline CDR1 and CDR2: DFQATT and SNEGSKA (reference sequence). V was pared by 3 bases and J by 8 bases, with 13 bases between. The CDR3 protein is CSASRGGTEKLFF. CDR3 nucleotide sequence: TGCAGTGCTAGTAGAGGGGGAACGGAAAAACTGTTTTTT.

This clonotype has a handful of counts. The V gene is TRBV7-9, the J gene TRBJ2-7; tentatively, D is TRBD2 (7 bases). Germline values: CDR1 SEHNR, CDR2 FQNEAQ (reference sequence). The CDR3 is made up of 13 amino acids. Trimming removed 8 bases from V and 2 bases from J, with 13 bases in between. CDR3 in amino acids: CASGGAGAYEQYF. The CDR3, as DNA: TGTGCCAGCGGGGGGGCAGGGGCCTACGAGCAGTACTTC.

V usage is TRBV7-2 and J usage is TRBJ2-1; a possible D gene is TRBD2 (5 bases). CDR3 length equals 16 residues. Trimming left V 1 base short and J 9 bases short, with 19 bases between. Germline V gives CDR1 SGHTA, CDR2 FQGNSA. The chain's CDR3 is CASSLDGAAVGSEQFF. The CDR3 bases are TGTGCCAGCAGCTTAGACGGCGCGGCGGTGGGGAGTGAGCAGTTCTTC.

This clonotype has ten or more counts. The V gene is TRBV7-3, the J gene TRBJ1-2, with 10 bases that match TRBD1. CDR1 and CDR2 (germline): SGHTA, FQGTGA. This CDR3 is built from 13 residues. After removal of 5 bases from V and 8 bases from J, the junction contained 5 bases not matched to a gene. CDR3 sequence reads: CASSADRGRGYTF. In nucleotides, the CDR3 is TGTGCCAGCAGCGCTGACAGGGGGCGAGGCTACACCTTC. Filled out from reference TRBV7-3 and TRBJ1-2, the complete variable domain reads GAGVSQTPSNKVTEKGKYVELRCDPISGHTALYWYRQSLGQGPEFLIYFQGTGAADDSGLPNDRFFAVRPEGSVSTLKIQRTERGDSAVYLCASSADRGRGYTFGSGTRLTVV.